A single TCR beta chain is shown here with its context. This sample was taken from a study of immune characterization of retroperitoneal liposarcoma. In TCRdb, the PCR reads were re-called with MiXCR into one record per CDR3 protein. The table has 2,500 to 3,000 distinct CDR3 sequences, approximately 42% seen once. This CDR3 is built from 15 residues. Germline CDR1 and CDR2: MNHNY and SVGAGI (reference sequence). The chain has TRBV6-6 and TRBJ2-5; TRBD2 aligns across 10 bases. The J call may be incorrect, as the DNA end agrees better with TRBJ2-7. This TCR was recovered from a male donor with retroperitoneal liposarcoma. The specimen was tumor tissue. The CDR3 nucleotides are TGTGCCAGCAGTTCCCCGGGACTAGCGAACTACGAGCAGTACTTC. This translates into CASSSPGLANYEQYF.